This is a list of T cell receptor beta chains from one sample in a study of T-cell memory formation after mild COVID-19. TCRdb re-derived calls from the 5' RACE reads in MiXCR, one entry per CDR3 protein. The table has about 560,000 distinct CDR3 sequences, about 18% seen once; the top ten hold about 8.1%. Sequencing was carried out using PBMCs or a T cell subset sorted from them (not recorded which). Source of these receptors: an adult woman who had mild COVID-19 (a few samples of this study predate the infection). Cell type and time point are not known. Each CDR3 is given with its conserved first and last residue. The order of the fields is V gene, CDR3 length, D gene, J gene, clone size, CDR3 protein, CDR3 DNA. D genes are given only for firm matches. Part of the rows lack a size; the others show once, few, many or a class for expanded clones.

TRBV12-3/TRBV12-4	13	-	TRBJ1-1	few	CASSLRTNNEAFF	TGTGCCAGCAGTTTACGGACAAATAATGAAGCTTTCTTT
TRBV4-1	17	-	TRBJ2-7	-	CASSQDWRTLGVYEQYF	TGCGCCAGCAGCCAAGATTGGCGTACGTTGGGTGTCTACGAGCAGTACTTC
TRBV20-1	20	TRBD2	TRBJ2-1	few	CSASLPLGLAGPRIYNEQFF	TGCAGTGCTAGCCTACCATTGGGACTAGCGGGCCCTAGGATCTACAATGAGCAGTTCTTC
TRBV15	15	-	TRBJ1-1	few	CATSRDRIKNTEAFF	TGTGCCACCAGCAGAGACAGAATTAAGAACACTGAAGCTTTCTTT
TRBV7-9	8	-	TRBJ2-5	-	CASTLGAF	TGTGCCAGCACCCTCGGAGCCTTC
TRBV29-1	14	-	TRBJ1-5	-	CSVASGYGNQPQHF	TGCAGCGTGGCCTCGGGATACGGCAATCAGCCCCAGCATTTT
TRBV7-2	14	-	TRBJ2-7	-	CASSPDPWAYEQYF	TGTGCCAGCAGCCCCGATCCTTGGGCCTACGAGCAGTACTTC
TRBV6-5	15	-	TRBJ2-1	-	CASSYSQTGRNEQFF	TGTGCCAGCAGTTACTCTCAGACAGGGAGGAATGAGCAGTTCTTC
TRBV7-9	17	TRBD1	TRBJ2-5	-	CASSLKGNRQGTVTQYF	TGTGCCAGCAGCCTAAAGGGAAATCGACAGGGCACCGTGACCCAGTACTTC
TRBV29-1	13	-	TRBJ1-6	-	CSVGAEGNSPLHF	TGCAGCGTTGGGGCCGAGGGAAATTCACCCCTCCACTTT
TRBV5-1	14	-	TRBJ2-1	many	CASSLGRGLNEQFF	TGCGCCAGCAGCTTGGGGAGGGGACTCAATGAGCAGTTCTTC
TRBV10-3	14	-	TRBJ1-1	few	CAISDTDSASEAFF	TGTGCCATCAGTGACACGGACAGTGCATCTGAAGCTTTCTTT
TRBV12-3/TRBV12-4	14	-	TRBJ2-7	many	CASSLRDRAYEQYF	TGTGCCAGCAGTTTGAGGGACCGCGCCTACGAGCAGTACTTC
TRBV4-3	14	-	TRBJ1-1	few	CASSHSPEGAEAFF	TGCGCCAGCAGCCATAGCCCGGAGGGCGCTGAAGCTTTCTTT
TRBV7-3	15	-	TRBJ2-3	-	CASSSVRGSTDTQYF	TGTGCCAGCAGCTCTGTAAGGGGCAGCACAGATACGCAGTATTTT
TRBV20-1	11	TRBD2	TRBJ2-7	few	CSGRERSEQYF	TGTTCGGGGCGGGAGCGGAGCGAGCAGTACTTC